The present TCR beta chain was sequenced within a study of blood T cell repertoires in COVID-19 (dated by TCRdb to 2018 to 2020). Looking at the study overall: Collaborator samples came from the United States, Italy and Spain and covered acute and convalescent phases of COVID-19. Where HLA class I and class II types were available, the types were taken from metadata supplied by the sample provider, not from assay-based typing. The material from the prospective study consisted of cDNA or gDNA derived from T cells, B-cell-depleted T cells, or PBMCs. A freely available public database, intended as a resource for researchers studying the immune response to SARS-CoV-2, is where the repertoires were released. A de-identified subject ID, COVID-19 status, age in years and sex were almost always included in the sample metadata. The dataset comprised deeply sampled blood TCRbeta repertoires from subjects exposed to, actively infected with, or recovered from COVID-19. Samples were obtained from the ongoing ImmuneRACE study (first 160 participants) and from some 1,200 subjects provided by 6 global collaborators. The paper's findings and limits, for the study overall: How much clinical and demographic metadata was included differed by source and by participant, and the metadata was provided uncurated.

The immunoSEQ Assay, a bias-controlled multiplex PCR, was used to amplify TCRbeta CDR3 regions from genomic DNA. The study's own analysis went as follows. Nucleated cell counts per sample were estimated from amplification of reference gene primers within the assay. Sequence reads were collapsed and filtered to measure the absolute abundance of every unique TCRbeta CDR3 rearrangement. For each sample, productive Simpson clonality was calculated as the square root of Simpson's diversity index across productive rearrangements. TCRdb provides this immuneACCESS table in a form limited to in-frame rearrangements. Some clones are lacking; in checked studies, under half of them reflect an unresolved V gene, and why the rest are absent is not known. V and J calls and clone size are as listed in that table; D and trimming were resolved from the DNA. In all, the sample holds tens of thousands of clones, and 65% to 90% of those were seen once. Of the sample, more than 0.95% falls within the top ten clones.

The collaborating institutions used their own protocols to collect whole blood in K2EDTA tubes. For TCRbeta analysis, collaborators shipped samples as frozen whole blood, isolated PBMCs, or DNA extracted from either of those sample types. Concerning this clone itself: The clone's antigen remains unknown. No base-level quality is on record; no much larger clone is a single base apart.

The source of this sequence is a man aged 40-55 years with acute or convalescent COVID-19. Material for sequencing was peripheral blood.

The bases are TGTGCCATCAGGCTAGGGGCCGCCACTGAAGCTTTCTTT. Its translation is CAIRLGAATEAFF. The chain employs TRBV10-3 and TRBJ1-1, and possibly TRBD1, on 5 matching bases. In the germline V gene, CDR1 corresponds to ENHRY and CDR2 to SYGVKD. Counted from cysteine to phenylalanine, this CDR3 has 13 amino acids. The sequence is cut down to CDR3 DNA, 39 bases in frame from base 1. Relative to germline, V is 6 bases shorter and J is 4 bases shorter, with 12 bases between their ends.